This T cell receptor beta chain originates from a study of Ad26.COV2.S vaccination and SARS-CoV-2 variants. Study information: Dosing was one shot or two shots 56 days apart.

Treatment defined: roughly 19 received Ad26.COV2.S at low or high dose, single or two shots; about 5 received placebo; per-sample allocation not given. Vaccine and placebo recipients were sampled on day 63 after the first injection. The protocol was immunoSEQ multiplex PCR, while the TCRdb copy is restricted to in-frame clones and leaves out a portion. Of around 400,000 clones in the sample, 90% were seen once. The germline V gene encodes CDR1 SQVTM and CDR2 ANQGSEA. Trimming pared 3 bases from V and 8 bases from J, leaving 14 bases between. This CDR3 spans 13 amino acids. This TCR was recovered from a person between 18 and 59 years old who received the Ad26.COV2.S COVID-19 vaccine or a placebo. Sequenced material: peripheral blood, taken in a trial of Ad26.COV2.S vaccine versus placebo. The J gene is TRBJ1-3, the V gene TRBV29-1; D remains ambiguous. The CDR3 here is CSVEVQDGDTIYF. The CDR3 DNA reads TGCAGCGTTGAGGTCCAGGACGGTGACACCATATATTTT.